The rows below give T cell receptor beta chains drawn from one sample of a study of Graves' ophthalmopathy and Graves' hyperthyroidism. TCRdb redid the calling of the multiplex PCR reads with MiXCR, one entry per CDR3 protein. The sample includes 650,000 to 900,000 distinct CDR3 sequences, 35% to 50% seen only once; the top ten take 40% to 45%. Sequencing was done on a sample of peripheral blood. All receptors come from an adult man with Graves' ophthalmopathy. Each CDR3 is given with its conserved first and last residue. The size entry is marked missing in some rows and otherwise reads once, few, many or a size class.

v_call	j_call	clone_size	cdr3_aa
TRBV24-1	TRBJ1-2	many	CATGVAQVEGLYGYTF
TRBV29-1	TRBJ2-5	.	CSVDRGGF
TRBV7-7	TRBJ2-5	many	CASSLTGGVGTQYF
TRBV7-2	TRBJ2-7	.	CASSLEGGDGYEQYF
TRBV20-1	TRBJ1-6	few	CSARDQAGKNSPLHF
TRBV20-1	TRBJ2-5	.	CSAATTSGRGETQYF
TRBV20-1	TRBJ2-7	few	CSASSEGRPDEQYF
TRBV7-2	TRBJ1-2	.	CAWTGTVYGYTF
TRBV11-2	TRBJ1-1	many	CASSLRTGGINIEAFF
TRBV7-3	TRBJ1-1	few	CASSLTGSTLLNTEAFF
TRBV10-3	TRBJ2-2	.	CAISETGNTGELFF
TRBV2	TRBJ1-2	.	CASSEYPGQGYGYTF
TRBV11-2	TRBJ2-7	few	CASSPEAGGIYEQYF
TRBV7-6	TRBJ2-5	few	CASSLGPLGGQETQYF
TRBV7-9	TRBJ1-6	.	CASSLAAGVPDSPLHF
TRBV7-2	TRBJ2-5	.	CASSLVITGGRETQYF
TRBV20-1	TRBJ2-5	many	CSARTSGRETQYF
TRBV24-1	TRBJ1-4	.	CATSDPDRDGEKLFF
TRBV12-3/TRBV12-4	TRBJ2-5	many	CASSRPRGPGPETQYF
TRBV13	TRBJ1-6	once	CASSFGGYSPLHF
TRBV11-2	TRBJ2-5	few	CASSLVDVLVGQETQYF
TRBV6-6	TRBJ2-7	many	CASSATAAYEQYF
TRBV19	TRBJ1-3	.	CASSMEQDSGNTIYF
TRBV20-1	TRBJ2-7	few	CSAARDEQYF
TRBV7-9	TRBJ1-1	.	CASSLVKGEAFF
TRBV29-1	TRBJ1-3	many	CSVLDPGRNTIYF
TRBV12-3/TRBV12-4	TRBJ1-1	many	CASSLASEAFF
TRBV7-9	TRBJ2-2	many	CASSLMNTGELFF
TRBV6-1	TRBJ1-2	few	CASSPPGLKDGYTF
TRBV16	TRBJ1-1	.	CASIPWGVNTEAFF
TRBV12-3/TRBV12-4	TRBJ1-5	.	CASSSPGRPQHF
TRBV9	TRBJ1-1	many	CASSQGGHLNSEAFF
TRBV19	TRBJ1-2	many	CASSSRTGKQGYTF
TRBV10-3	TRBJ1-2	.	CAISAGTRRNGYTF
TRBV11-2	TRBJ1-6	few	CASSSKLRGYNSPLHF
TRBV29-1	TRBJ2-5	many	CSVEGETQYF
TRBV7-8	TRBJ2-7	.	CASSLRYRTNKPYEQYF
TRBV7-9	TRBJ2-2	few	CASSSTDIPLNTGELFF
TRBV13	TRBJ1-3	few	CASSSGSVRSGNTIYF
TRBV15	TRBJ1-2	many	CATSLGYGYTF
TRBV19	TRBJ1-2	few	CASRGDRSSFGYTF
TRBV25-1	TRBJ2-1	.	CAMGESSYNEQFF
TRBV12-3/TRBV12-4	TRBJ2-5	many	CASSTGPPGWETQYF
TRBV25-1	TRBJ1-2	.	CASSVDRDSLYGYTF
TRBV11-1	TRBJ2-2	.	CASSPSGSDTGELFF
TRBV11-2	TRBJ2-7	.	CASSLRINAYEQYF
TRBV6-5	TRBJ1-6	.	CASSYSIGRGFSNSPLHF
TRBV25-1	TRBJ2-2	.	CASSQDQLAGGELFF
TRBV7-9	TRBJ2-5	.	CASSWGGRSAVTQYF
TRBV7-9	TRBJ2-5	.	CASSPGGRGSQETQYF
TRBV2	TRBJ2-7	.	CASSTGTSDYEQYF
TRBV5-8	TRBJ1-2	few	CASSPDGPGYTF
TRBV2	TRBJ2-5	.	CASMSWNLAGSQETQYF
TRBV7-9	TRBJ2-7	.	CAWSGTGHEQYF
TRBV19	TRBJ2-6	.	CASSPANVLTF
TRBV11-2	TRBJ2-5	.	CASSPMPGTGGRETQYF
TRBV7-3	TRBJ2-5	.	CASFSPASGQETQYF
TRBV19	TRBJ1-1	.	CASRSHTRSPEAFF
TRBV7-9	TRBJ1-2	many	CASSLAGLEYGYTF
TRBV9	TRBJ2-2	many	CASSVGLGGGELFF